These T cell receptor beta chains were read from a single sample in a study of beta chain features in type 1 diabetes. TCRdb keeps only in-frame clones here, not all; method: immunoSEQ multiplex PCR. The table includes 300,000 to 350,000 clones, approximately 13% detected once. The sequenced material came from naive CD4+ T cells from blood. These receptors all stem from a young woman with type 1 diabetes. CDR3s include the opening cysteine and the closing phenylalanine or tryptophan. The order of the fields is V gene, clone size, D gene, J gene, CDR3 DNA, CDR3 protein. The D gene is left open where the match is weak. Rows may omit the clone size; those that give it use once, few, many or a size class.

>TRBV6-5|-|-|TRBJ2-3
TGTGCCAGCAGTTTTGTTCGGGCAGATACGCAGTATTTT
CASSFVRADTQYF
>TRBV2|few|-|TRBJ1-2
TGTGCCAGCAGTGAACGGTCTTCTGGTGGAGGGTATGGCTACACCTTC
CASSERSSGGGYGYTF
>TRBV30|few|-|TRBJ2-2
TGTGCCTGGAGTGGGAGGGGCTCCAACACCGGGGAGCTGTTTTTT
CAWSGRGSNTGELFF
>TRBV2|few|TRBD2|TRBJ2-1
TGTGCCAGCGGGCTAGCGGGAGTTGAGCAGTTCTTC
CASGLAGVEQFF
>TRBV4-2|few|TRBD1|TRBJ2-7
TGTGCCAGCAGCCAGACAGGGGCCCTAACCTACGAGCAGTACTTC
CASSQTGALTYEQYF
>TRBV6-5|-|TRBD1|TRBJ1-1
TGTGCCAGCAGTTACGGCAGGGGGGAAACTGAAGCTTTCTTT
CASSYGRGETEAFF
>TRBV28|-|TRBD2|TRBJ2-7
TGTGCCAGCAGGGTTTTAGGGGAGGGCTACGAGCAGTACTTC
CASRVLGEGYEQYF
>TRBV11-2|few|-|TRBJ2-3
TGTGCCAGCAGCTTAGTACTAACCCCGGTGGTGGATACGCAGTATTTT
CASSLVLTPVVDTQYF
>TRBV30|few|TRBD2|TRBJ2-5
TGTGCCTGGACTACGACTAGCGGTAAAGAGACCCAGTACTTC
CAWTTTSGKETQYF
>TRBV5-1|-|TRBD1|TRBJ2-1
TGCGCCAGCAGCCTCCGACAGGGGGATGAGCAGTTCTTC
CASSLRQGDEQFF
>TRBV2|few|-|TRBJ2-3
TGTGCCAGCAGTGAAGCCGCAGATACGCAGTATTTT
CASSEAADTQYF
>TRBV30|few|-|TRBJ2-3
TGTGCCTGGAGTGTACTAGGCGGCAGCACAGATACGCAGTATTTT
CAWSVLGGSTDTQYF
>TRBV11-2|few|-|TRBJ2-5
TGTGCCAGCAGCTTAGATCCTATTGGGGCATCAGCGGAGACCCAGTACTTC
CASSLDPIGASAETQYF
>TRBV7-8|-|TRBD1|TRBJ1-2
TGTGCCAGCAGCACTGGACAGGGGCCTAACTATGGCTACACCTTC
CASSTGQGPNYGYTF
>TRBV2|-|TRBD2|TRBJ2-5
TGTGCCAGCAAGGAGGCGGGACTAGCGTTTGAGACCCAGTACTTC
CASKEAGLAFETQYF
>TRBV27|few|-|TRBJ2-7
TGTGCCAGCAGTCGGGGACACCTAATCTTTTACGAGCAGTACTTC
CASSRGHLIFYEQYF
>TRBV29-1|-|-|TRBJ1-1
TGCAGCGTTGACGACATGCGGGGGACTGAAGCTTTCTTT
CSVDDMRGTEAFF
>TRBV29-1|few|-|TRBJ1-5
TGCAGCGTTGGTAAGGGGTTCAATCAGCCCCAGCATTTT
CSVGKGFNQPQHF
>TRBV7-2|-|TRBD1|TRBJ2-7
TGTGCCAGCAGCATGGGGACAGGGGGCGCAGACGAGCAGTACTTC
CASSMGTGGADEQYF
>TRBV9|few|-|TRBJ2-3
TGTGCCAGCAGCGTAGGAGGCGGAACTAGCACAGATACGCAGTATTTT
CASSVGGGTSTDTQYF
>TRBV7-9|few|TRBD2|TRBJ2-1
TGTGCCAGCAGCCCCTCAGCGGGAGGTAGTAATGAGCAGTTCTTC
CASSPSAGGSNEQFF
>TRBV19|-|TRBD2|TRBJ2-3
TGTGCCAGTAGCGGGAGGGCCATGGATACGCAGTATTTT
CASSGRAMDTQYF
>TRBV7-9|-|-|TRBJ2-1
TGTGCCAGCAGCCCCTCGAGTGGGGGGGAGCAGTTCTTC
CASSPSSGGEQFF
>TRBV6-5|few|TRBD1|TRBJ1-2
TGTGCCAGCAGTTACAGGGACAGGGGATATGGCTACACCTTC
CASSYRDRGYGYTF
>TRBV5-1|-|-|TRBJ2-7
TGCGCCAGCAGCTTGGCCAATTATCAGTACGACGAGCAGTACTTC
CASSLANYQYDEQYF
>TRBV30|-|-|TRBJ2-1
TGTGCCTGGAGTCCGGGGATCTCCTACAATGAGCAGTTCTTC
CAWSPGISYNEQFF
>TRBV9|few|TRBD1|TRBJ1-1
TGTGCCAGCAGCGTAGCTACGGGACAGGGTAGGAACACTGAAGCTTTCTTT
CASSVATGQGRNTEAFF
>TRBV28|few|-|TRBJ2-1
TGTGCCAGCAGCCTCGATAGAAAAGAGCAGTTCTTC
CASSLDRKEQFF
>TRBV7-2|few|-|TRBJ1-5
TGTGCCAGCAGCCCGGGGGGCGGGATTCAGCCCCAGCATTTT
CASSPGGGIQPQHF
>TRBV25-1|-|-|TRBJ2-7
TGTGCCAGCAGTGAATTCGGTGGGGCTTACGAGCAGTACTTC
CASSEFGGAYEQYF
>TRBV5-4|few|-|TRBJ2-6
TGTGCCAGCAGCCCAGCTATTGGGCGGGGTGGGTCCTCTGGGGCCAACGTCCTGACTTTC
CASSPAIGRGGSSGANVLTF
>TRBV10-3|few|-|TRBJ2-5
TGTGCCATCAGTGAGTTGGGCCCCGAAAAGACCCAGTACTTC
CAISELGPEKTQYF
>TRBV18|few|TRBD1|TRBJ2-7
TGTGCCAGCTCATCACCGGGACAGGGACCCTACGAGCAGTACTTC
CASSSPGQGPYEQYF
>TRBV30|-|-|TRBJ2-3
TGTGCCTGGAGTGTACATTCCAGTCGCGATACGCAGTATTTT
CAWSVHSSRDTQYF
>TRBV7-9|few|-|TRBJ1-2
TGTGCCAGCAGCAACGGGGTCTCGTGGCAATATGGCTACACCTTC
CASSNGVSWQYGYTF
>TRBV5-1|few|-|TRBJ1-2
TGCGCCAGCAGCTTGGTTCAGAACTATGGCTACACCTTC
CASSLVQNYGYTF
>TRBV9|few|-|TRBJ2-7
TGTGCCAGCAGCGTCGGGGGTTCCGGGTACGAGCAGTACTTC
CASSVGGSGYEQYF
>TRBV11-3|-|-|TRBJ2-5
TGTGCCAGCAGCTGGAGAGAGACCCAGTACTTC
CASSWRETQYF
>TRBV4-1|-|-|TRBJ2-7
TGCGCCAGCAGCCAAGAGAGTTTTCAGGGCAGAGAGCAGTACTTC
CASSQESFQGREQYF
>TRBV5-1|-|-|TRBJ2-2
TGCGCCAGCAGCTCGGAGGGTACTGGGGAGCTGTTTTTT
CASSSEGTGELFF
>TRBV19|-|TRBD2|TRBJ2-3
TGTGCCAGTAGTGGGACTAGTCCCAAACTTCGCACAGATACGCAGTATTTT
CASSGTSPKLRTDTQYF
>TRBV4-1|-|-|TRBJ2-2
TGCGCCAGCAGCCAAGGGAGCTCATCGGGCACCGGGGAGCTGTTTTTT
CASSQGSSSGTGELFF
>TRBV9|few|TRBD1|TRBJ2-7
TGTGCCAGCAGCGACCGGGACAGGGGCTACGAGCAGTACTTC
CASSDRDRGYEQYF
>TRBV5-1|few|TRBD1|TRBJ2-1
TGCGCCAGCAGCTATACAGGGGACTACAATGAGCAGTTCTTC
CASSYTGDYNEQFF
>TRBV7-9|few|-|TRBJ2-5
TGTGCCAGCAGCTTGGCCCCCCAAGAGACCCAGTACTTC
CASSLAPQETQYF